The rows below give T cell receptor beta chains drawn from one sample of a study of shared clonotypes between healthy human individuals. Profiling relied on immunoSEQ multiplex PCR, and the TCRdb table lists in-frame clones only, not all of them. This table has approximately 250,000 clones, 65% to 70% appearing once. The sample consisted of memory CD4+ T cells sorted from blood. The receptors here all came from a man aged 25-40 years in good health. The CDR3 runs from the conserved cysteine through the conserved F or W. D genes are given only for firm matches. Not every row has a clone size; where given, it reads once, few, many or a size class.

v_call	d_call	j_call	cdr3_length	clone_size	cdr3_nt	cdr3_aa
TRBV5-4	TRBD1	TRBJ1-4	13	.	TGTGCCAGCAGCGTGGACAGGGTTGAAAAACTGTTTTTT	CASSVDRVEKLFF
TRBV10-1	.	TRBJ2-1	13	few	TGCGCCAGCAGTGATTACTCCTACAATGAGCAGTTCTTC	CASSDYSYNEQFF
TRBV15	TRBD2	TRBJ2-1	17	.	TGTGCCACCAGCAGAGCCGTTTTTGGCGGGAGATCGAATGAGCAGTTCTTC	CATSRAVFGGRSNEQFF
TRBV7-2	.	TRBJ2-3	17	.	TGTGCCAGCAGCTCCCCTGGTGGGGGCGGAGTTACAGATACGCAGTATTTT	CASSSPGGGGVTDTQYF
TRBV2	.	TRBJ1-4	16	.	TGTGCCAGCAGTGAAATAGGGAGAACAACTAATGAAAAACTGTTTTTT	CASSEIGRTTNEKLFF
TRBV10-2	.	TRBJ2-1	15	once	TGCGCCAGCAGTGACGAGGTGGCCTCTGCCAATGAGCAGTTCTTC	CASSDEVASANEQFF
TRBV6-1	.	TRBJ1-3	15	.	TGTGCCAGCAGGTTTTCGGCAGACTCTGGAAACACCATATATTTT	CASRFSADSGNTIYF
TRBV2	.	TRBJ2-1	15	.	TGTGCCAGCAGTGAGCCCAGACTACCTTACAATGAGCAGTTCTTC	CASSEPRLPYNEQFF
TRBV11-2	TRBD1	TRBJ2-7	13	.	TGTGCCAGCAGCCGAGACAGGGGGCTCGAGCAGTACTTC	CASSRDRGLEQYF
TRBV9	TRBD2	TRBJ2-5	15	.	TGTGCCAGCAGCGTAGCTGGGCTGGGAGGGGAGACCCAGTACTTC	CASSVAGLGGETQYF
TRBV6-1	.	TRBJ1-4	12	.	TGTGCCAGCAGGCGACAGGAGTGGAAACTGTTTTTT	CASRRQEWKLFF
TRBV7-2	.	TRBJ2-3	15	many	TGTGCCAGCAGCTTAGCCCCAGGGTCCACAGATACGCAGTATTTT	CASSLAPGSTDTQYF
TRBV7-9	.	TRBJ2-7	13	.	TGTGCCAGCAGCCCGCGTAGGGTGGACGAGCAGTACTTC	CASSPRRVDEQYF
TRBV6-6	.	TRBJ2-3	14	.	TGTGCCAGCAGCAGCCCCGGAGCGCCAGATACGCAGTATTTT	CASSSPGAPDTQYF
TRBV27	.	TRBJ2-6	19	.	TGTGCCAGCAGTCCTTGTGAACTAGTCTCAGGGGCTGGGGCCAACGTCCTGACTTTC	CASSPCELVSGAGANVLTF
TRBV7-3	.	TRBJ2-1	13	few	TGTGCCAGCAGCTTAACGACAGGCTCCGAGCAGTTCTTC	CASSLTTGSEQFF
TRBV28	TRBD2	TRBJ2-3	16	.	TGTGCCAGCAGTCCCCTTAGCCTAGCGGGAGGAAATACGCAGTATTTT	CASSPLSLAGGNTQYF
TRBV9	TRBD2	TRBJ2-2	20	.	TGTGCCAGCAGCCCCGGACAGGGTCCTAGCGGGAGAGGTTACACCGGGGAGCTGTTTTTT	CASSPGQGPSGRGYTGELFF
TRBV7-9	TRBD2	TRBJ2-1	18	.	TGTGCCAGCAGATATCGACGGGACTACCCTCGGGAGAGGAATGAGCAGTTCTTC	CASRYRRDYPRERNEQFF
TRBV4-1	.	TRBJ2-7	13	.	TGCGCCAGCAGCCAGGGACTCTCCTACGAGCAGTACTTC	CASSQGLSYEQYF
TRBV13	.	TRBJ1-1	13	.	TGTGCCAGCAGCCCCACAGGGAGGACTGAAGCTTTCTTT	CASSPTGRTEAFF
TRBV7-9	.	TRBJ1-1	13	.	TGTGCCAGCAGCCTAATCCGGGACAAGGGAGCTTTCTTT	CASSLIRDKGAFF
TRBV7-6	.	TRBJ2-1	13	.	TGTGCCAGCAGCAACAATAAGGGAAATGAGCAGTTCTTC	CASSNNKGNEQFF
TRBV29-1	.	TRBJ2-2	12	.	TGCAGCGTTCGAGAGGCCACCGGGGAGCTGTTTTTT	CSVREATGELFF
TRBV11-3	TRBD2	TRBJ2-1	15	.	TGTGCCAGCAGCTTTGGACTAGCGGACGACAATGAGCAGTTCTTC	CASSFGLADDNEQFF
TRBV2	.	TRBJ1-1	12	.	TGTGCCAGCAGTGTCAGTGATCCCGGGGCTTTCTTT	CASSVSDPGAFF
TRBV10-3	.	TRBJ1-2	15	.	TGTGCCATCAGTGATCACACTACGTCAGATAATGGCTACACCTTC	CAISDHTTSDNGYTF
TRBV11-3	.	TRBJ2-2	15	few	TGTGCCAGCAGCTTGGCCGGAGGTTTTAGCGGGGAGCTGTTTTTT	CASSLAGGFSGELFF
TRBV14	.	TRBJ1-2	14	few	TGTGCCAGCAGCCAAGGGTGGCCCCAAGCTGGCTACACCTTC	CASSQGWPQAGYTF
TRBV28	.	TRBJ2-7	13	.	TGTGCCAGCAGTTTAAGTGGGCTGGGGGAGCAGTACTTC	CASSLSGLGEQYF
TRBV15	.	TRBJ2-3	15	few	TGTGCCACCAGCAGAGATCTGCTGGGGACAGATACGCAGTATTTT	CATSRDLLGTDTQYF
TRBV9	TRBD1	TRBJ2-1	16	few	TGTGCCAGCAGCAATACCGGGACAGGGGGCTTCGATGAGCAGTTCTTC	CASSNTGTGGFDEQFF
TRBV7-2	.	TRBJ1-1	15	.	TGTGCCAGCACCAGCGCCATGGGGGGGAACACTGAAGCTTTCTTT	CASTSAMGGNTEAFF
TRBV28	.	TRBJ2-3	14	few	TGTGCCAGCAGTTTGGGGGGTAGCACAGATACGCAGTATTTT	CASSLGGSTDTQYF
TRBV6-5	.	TRBJ1-1	15	once	TGTGCCAGCAGTTATAGTGACGCCGTTAACACTGAAGCTTTCTTT	CASSYSDAVNTEAFF
TRBV29-1	TRBD2	TRBJ2-1	13	.	TGCAGCGTCGCTAGCGGGAAAGGTAGTGAGCAGTTCTTC	CSVASGKGSEQFF
TRBV29-1	.	TRBJ2-3	12	.	TGCAGCGTTAAGCCCCGCACAGATACGCAGTATTTT	CSVKPRTDTQYF
TRBV5-6	.	TRBJ1-1	15	.	TGTGCCAGCAGCTTGGACCAGGGTTCTTTCGGTGAAGCTTTCTTT	CASSLDQGSFGEAFF
TRBV11-2	.	TRBJ2-7	12	.	TGTGCCAGCAGCTTGGACGGCTACGAGCAGTACTTC	CASSLDGYEQYF
TRBV15	TRBD1	TRBJ1-2	15	.	TGTGCCACCAGCGTACAGGGGGCCTTTAAATATGGCTACACCTTC	CATSVQGAFKYGYTF
TRBV28	.	TRBJ2-3	14	.	TGTGCCAGCAGTTTGTTCAGGGACACAAGTACGCAGTATTTT	CASSLFRDTSTQYF
TRBV28	.	TRBJ1-2	15	.	TGTGCCAGCAGGCCCGGACAGTCGGCTAACTATGGCTACACCTTC	CASRPGQSANYGYTF
TRBV28	TRBD2	TRBJ2-1	12	.	TGTGCCAGCAGCCGACTAGCCAGTGAGCAGTTCTTC	CASSRLASEQFF
TRBV10-1	TRBD2	TRBJ2-1	14	.	TGCGCCAGCAGTGAGCCCGGGGGGAGGAATGAGCAGTTCTTC	CASSEPGGRNEQFF
TRBV6-1	TRBD2	TRBJ2-3	16	many	TGTGCCAGCAGTGCCTTAGCGGGAGGGATCACAGATACGCAGTATTTT	CASSALAGGITDTQYF
TRBV5-6	TRBD2	TRBJ2-3	17	.	TGTGCCAGCAGCTTGGTGGTAGCGGGGGCCCGCACAGATACGCAGTATTTT	CASSLVVAGARTDTQYF
TRBV5-5	.	TRBJ1-2	14	.	TGTGCCAGCAGCTTGGCGGCCGGAATAAGCGGCTACACCTTC	CASSLAAGISGYTF
TRBV5-1	.	TRBJ2-6	15	.	TGCGCCAGCTACGGGGGTGGGTCTGGGGCCAACGTCCTGACTTTC	CASYGGGSGANVLTF